The text below deals with one T cell receptor beta chain. Clones were sequenced by immunoSEQ multiplex PCR, and TCRdb holds only the in-frame ones, with some missing. Here the sample spans some 150,000 clones, 80% to 90% being singletons. This sample is part of a study of blood T cell repertoires in COVID-19. Across the whole study: In each case, the material was cDNA or gDNA derived from T cells, B-cell-depleted T cells, or PBMCs.

Germline lookup yields CDR1 SGDLS and CDR2 YYNGEE. The CDR3 has 16 residues. Trimming removed 2 bases from V and 1 base from J; junction bases left unmatched: 5. What was sequenced was peripheral blood. The J gene is TRBJ1-1, the V gene TRBV9, with 10 nucleotides matching TRBD1. The TCR originated in a man aged 18-30 years with active or convalescent COVID-19. CDR3 region: CASSVGQGRQNTEAFF. CDR3 nucleotide sequence: TGTGCCAGCAGCGTGGGACAGGGGCGCCAGAACACTGAAGCTTTCTTT.